This TCR beta chain was observed in a study of Ad26.COV2.S vaccination and SARS-CoV-2 variants (dated by TCRdb to the early 2020s). At the level of the whole study: The specificity and breadth of SARS-CoV-2-reactive T cell receptors after Ad26.COV2.S vaccination were assessed by TCRbeta repertoire sequencing. The TCR-sequenced set comprised about 30 samples: around 20 Ad26.COV2.S vaccine recipients, 5 placebo recipients and 8 SARS-CoV-2 convalescent individuals.

Between the V and J ends, shortened by 7 bases and 0 bases respectively, the junction contains 15 bases. Based on the germline V gene, the CDR1 and CDR2 sequences are MNHEY and SVGAGI. Including the terminal cysteine and phenylalanine, the CDR3 comprises 15 residues. The sequence is cut down to CDR3 DNA, 45 bases in frame from base 1. Overall study outcomes, separate from this receptor: Substantial breadth of spike-specific CD8+ and CD4+ T cell responses was reported after vaccination. According to the authors, total T cell responses may have been underestimated by the TCR breadth and depth analyses. Comparable non-spike TCR breadth was observed between vaccine and placebo recipients, consistent with only spike being contained in the vaccine. Compared with placebo recipients, Ad26.COV2.S recipients showed higher spike-specific TCR breadth (P = 0.0014).

The sample's time point label is to be understood as: individuals recovered from natural SARS-CoV-2 infection. In the case of this clone: The antigen it recognizes is unknown. No base-level quality is on record; no much larger clone is a single base apart.

The immunoSEQ Assay was used to sequence TCRbeta CDR3 regions. After extraction, genomic DNA underwent amplification by bias-controlled multiplex PCR, followed by high-throughput sequencing. The authors' pipeline ran thus. Collapsing and filtering of sequences were performed to quantify the absolute abundance of each unique TCRbeta CDR3 region. T cell fraction was estimated by normalizing TCRbeta template counts to usable DNA, with usable DNA measured through amplification of reference genes found in all nucleated cells. Repertoire TCRs were annotated as SARS-CoV-2-specific when V gene, CDR3 amino acid sequence and J gene were exactly matched to a known reactive TCR set. The reference SARS-CoV-2 TCR set was derived from MIRA and filtered for enrichment in COVID-19-positive ImmuneCODE repertoires, a step that removed public or cross-reactive TCRs. Using the MIRA antigens, annotated TCRs were further analysed by specific ORF or by position within an ORF. Depth was the summed frequency of annotated unique rearrangements, while breadth was defined as annotated unique rearrangements over total unique productive rearrangements. Two-sided Wilcoxon rank-sum tests were used to compare TCR breadth between groups. TCRdb holds this immuneACCESS table with in-frame rearrangements only. Some clones are missing; in checked studies, unresolved V genes explain under half, and the rest has no known cause. Clone size and V and J calls were adopted from that table, with D and trimming inferred from the DNA. The sample table lists about 350,000 clones, just over 90% of them with a count of one. Clones ranked in the top ten supply about 3.8% of the sample.

This TCR derives from a human donor who had recovered from COVID-19. This chain is built from TRBV6-5 and TRBJ1-2; no D segment can be confidently identified. Sequencing used peripheral blood, obtained after recovery from COVID-19. The DNA sequence is given as TGTGCCAGCACCAGCCGCGGAATTACTAACTATGGCTACACCTTC. This encodes CASTSRGITNYGYTF.